These 27 T cell receptor beta chains were sequenced from one sample in a study of radiotherapy plus CTLA-4 blockade in lung cancer. Here immunoSEQ multiplex PCR was the method, and the copy in TCRdb shows in-frame clones only, minus some. The data contain roughly 97,000 clones, about four fifths of them seen just once; the ten biggest clones take up around 2.7%. The sample here was peripheral blood, taken from a patient treated with radiotherapy plus ipilimumab. These receptors all come from a human donor with non-small cell lung cancer who had a partial response to radiotherapy plus ipilimumab. Some clones in this sample may be carry-over from other donors' samples.

The CDR3 reads CASKQGQGWNEQYF. The DNA of the CDR3 is TGTGCCAGCAAACAGGGACAGGGGTGGAACGAGCAGTACTTC. The rearrangement joins TRBV27 to TRBJ2-7; TRBD1 matches 10 bases. The V segment lost 7 bases and the J segment 5 bases; nucleotides outside the gene matches: 8. The CDR3 totals 14 residues. The germline V gene encodes CDR1 MNHEY and CDR2 SMNVEV (reference sequence).

This rearrangement joins TRBV18 to TRBJ1-5; TRBD1 matches 7 bases. The V segment lost 4 bases and the J segment 1 base; nucleotides outside the gene matches: 4. CDR1 is KGHSH and CDR2 is LQKENI in the germline V gene. The CDR3 length is 15 residues. The CDR3, as DNA: TGTGCCAGCTCACTCCAGGGGGGAAGCAATCAGCCCCAGCATTTT. Translation: CASSLQGGSNQPQHF.

The chain has TRBV5-4 and TRBJ2-1, with 11 positions matching TRBD2. CDR3 length equals 14 residues. Germline V gene data show CDR1 as SGHNT and CDR2 as YYREEE (reference sequence). Trimming removed 7 bases from V and 7 bases from J; junction bases left unmatched: 7. This CDR3 reads CASSRTSGSNEQFF. CDR3 sequence (DNA): TGTGCCAGCTCACGGACTAGCGGGTCGAATGAGCAGTTCTTC. The full variable domain, in which reference TRBV5-4 and TRBJ2-1 provide the parts outside the CDR3, is ETGVTQSPTHLIKTRGQQVTLRCSSQSGHNTVSWYQQALGQGPQFIFQYYREEENGRGNFPPRFSGLQFPNYSSELNVNALELDDSALYLCASSRTSGSNEQFFGPGTRLTVL.

The rearrangement joins TRBV7-6 to TRBJ2-2, with TRBD1 matching over 7 bases. The V gene's germline CDR1 is SGHVS and CDR2 FNYEAQ. The ends lost 5 bases at V and 3 bases at J; junction bases unmatched: 6. The CDR3 covers 15 residues. CDR3 loop: CASSPQQGYTGELFF. In DNA form, the CDR3 reads TGTGCCAGCAGCCCCCAACAGGGGTACACCGGGGAGCTGTTTTTT.

As DNA, the CDR3 is TGTGCCAGCAGGGTTGGGACAGGGACTGGAAACACCATATATTTT. This encodes CASRVGTGTGNTIYF. The chain is built from TRBV6-5 and TRBJ1-3; 9 bases agree with TRBD1. The trim removed 6 bases at V and 2 bases at J, leaving 5 bases unmatched. CDR3 length equals 15 residues. Germline V lookup: CDR1 MNHEY, CDR2 SVGAGI.

The rearrangement links TRBV6-5 to TRBJ1-2, with 7 bases matching TRBD1. The CDR3 is 15 residues long. Germline-derived CDR1 and CDR2 are MNHEY and SVGAGI. The trim removed 0 bases at V and 1 base at J, leaving 2 bases unmatched. The DNA of the CDR3 is TGTGCCAGCAGTTACTCGACAGGGTTTAACTATGGCTACACCTTC. Its translation is CASSYSTGFNYGYTF.

This chain connects TRBV18 to TRBJ1-5, with no clear D. The CDR3 is 14 amino acids. CDR1 and CDR2 from the germline V gene are KGHSH and LQKENI. Trimming stripped 3 bases from V and 2 bases from J, with 8 bases between. This CDR3 is CASSPVTGNQPQHF. The CDR3, as DNA: TGTGCCAGCTCACCTGTAACGGGCAATCAGCCCCAGCATTTT.

This clone was seen a single time. This chain connects TRBV18 to TRBJ2-7, with TRBD1 matching 9 bases. Germline CDR1 reads KGHSH; CDR2 reads LQKENI. This CDR3 contains 14 residues. The V and J ends lost 3 bases and 2 bases, in that order; junction bases with no gene match: 2. CDR3 region: CASSPRQGAYEQYF. CDR3 in DNA: TGTGCCAGCTCACCGAGACAGGGGGCCTACGAGCAGTACTTC.

The chain joins TRBV5-6 to TRBJ2-1, with D unclear. Trimming left V 0 bases short and J 3 bases short, with 10 bases between. The length of the CDR3 is 15 residues. The germline CDR1 and CDR2 sequences are SGHDT and YYEEEE. CDR3 nucleotides: TGTGCCAGCAGCTTGGCTCGCCTAGTCTACAATGAGCAGTTCTTC. Amino acid sequence: CASSLARLVYNEQFF.

A few counts support this clone. The rearrangement uses TRBV11-2 and TRBJ2-2; D gene uncertain. The CDR3 is 15 amino acids. V was cut by 2 bases and J by 5 bases, with 12 bases left in between. Germline assignment: CDR1 SGHAT and CDR2 FQNNGV. DNA for the CDR3: TGTGCCAGCAGCTTACGCGGAGACCGAACCGGGGAGCTGTTTTTT. Translating it yields CASSLRGDRTGELFF.

V usage is TRBV7-2 and J usage is TRBJ2-1; D possibly corresponds to TRBD1 (6 bases). CDR3 length: 15 amino acids. The germline V gene has CDR1 SGHTA and CDR2 FQGNSA. Trimming removed 5 bases at V and 3 bases at J, with 14 bases between. CDR3 sequence: CASSLQGSGYNEQFF. The CDR3 DNA sequence: TGTGCCAGCAGCCTCCAGGGGTCTGGCTACAATGAGCAGTTCTTC.

This clone is medium-sized (0.01 to 0.1%) in the sample. This chain connects TRBV19 to TRBJ2-3, with D possibly TRBD1 on 5 matching bases. The CDR3 consists of 13 residues. Trimming removed 5 bases at V and 4 bases at J, with 10 bases between. Germline V lookup: CDR1 LNHDA, CDR2 SQIVND (reference sequence). The CDR3 coding sequence is TGTGCCAGTAGTGTCCAGGGTTCAGATACGCAGTATTTT. As protein: CASSVQGSDTQYF.

The chain couples TRBV6-5 to TRBJ2-3; possibly TRBD2 for D (6 bases). The V gene's germline CDR1 is MNHEY and CDR2 SVGAGI. The germline V and J ends were trimmed by 11 bases and 6 bases, with 12 bases remaining between them. The CDR3 loop spans 11 amino acids. CDR3 amino acids: CAAGAGDTQYF. Written as DNA, the CDR3 is TGTGCCGCCGGGGCGGGGGATACGCAGTATTTT.

In the case of this clone: One end of the junction varies from germline; a read error may be responsible. This chain links TRBV5-1 with TRBJ2-4; 7 nucleotides agree with TRBD1. The CDR3 extends over 11 amino acids. Germline values: CDR1 SGHRS, CDR2 YFSETQ. The CDR3 protein is CASSLGGQRTF. The CDR3 DNA follows: TGCGCCAGCTCTCTAGGGGGACAGAGAACTTTC.

V usage is TRBV18 and J usage is TRBJ1-2; D gene unclear. Trimming removed 3 bases from V and 1 base from J, with 9 bases in between. The CDR3 is 14 residues long. Germline V gene lookup returns CDR1 KGHSH and CDR2 LQKENI. CDR3 amino acids: CASSPDTINYGYTF. The CDR3 nucleotides are TGTGCCAGCTCACCCGACACGATTAACTATGGCTACACCTTC.

The genes are TRBV10-3 and TRBJ1-5; 8 bases match TRBD1. The CDR3 is made up of 14 amino acids. Germline V gene lookup returns CDR1 ENHRY and CDR2 SYGVKD. The V gene end was trimmed by 5 bases and the J gene end by 5 bases; junction bases not matched to a gene: 5. CDR3 in amino acids: CAISSTGADQPQHF. CDR3 coding DNA: TGTGCCATCAGTTCGACAGGGGCCGATCAGCCCCAGCATTTT.

This chain joins TRBV5-1 and TRBJ2-1; 11 bases are shared with TRBD2. The CDR3 spans 14 residues. CDR1 SGHRS and CDR2 YFSETQ come from the germline V gene. Trimming removed 2 bases from V and 8 bases from J; junction bases left unmatched: 3. DNA of the CDR3: TGCGCCAGCAGCTTCGATAGCGGGAGGGATGAGCAGTTCTTC. Residues: CASSFDSGRDEQFF.

The J gene is TRBJ2-3, the V gene TRBV5-1; TRBD2 agrees at 10 bases. V dropped 4 bases and J dropped 4; count of bases not matched to a gene: 6. The CDR3 covers 15 residues. The V gene's germline CDR1 is SGHRS and CDR2 YFSETQ. CDR3: CASSATSGAADTQYF. Written as DNA, the CDR3 is TGCGCCAGCAGCGCCACTAGCGGGGCCGCAGATACGCAGTATTTT.

V is TRBV5-1 and J is TRBJ2-5, with D tentatively TRBD2 (6 bases). There are 14 residues in the CDR3. From germline, CDR1 is SGHRS and CDR2 YFSETQ. Trimming took off 4 bases at V and 1 base at J, with 11 bases between the two ends. This CDR3 is CASSPGGVQETQYF. The CDR3 DNA reads TGCGCCAGCAGCCCTGGCGGGGTCCAAGAGACCCAGTACTTC. Complete variable domain (other parts from reference TRBV5-1 and TRBJ2-5): KAGVTQTPRYLIKTRGQQVTLSCSPISGHRSVSWYQQTPGQGLQFLFEYFSETQRNKGNFPGRFSGRQFSNSRSEMNVSTLELGDSALYLCASSPGGVQETQYFGPGTRLLVL.

This chain connects TRBV7-9 to TRBJ2-3, with D unclear. CDR1 is SEHNR and CDR2 is FQNEAQ in the germline V gene (reference sequence). The CDR3 consists of 13 residues. V was cut by 3 bases and J by 2 bases, with 6 bases left in between. CDR3 coding DNA: TGTGCCAGCAGCTTCGACAACACAGATACGCAGTATTTT. This gives the protein CASSFDNTDTQYF.

This clone was found once. The J gene is TRBJ1-3, the V gene TRBV6-5; D perhaps matches TRBD1 (6 bases). CDR3 length equals 15 residues. Germline CDR1 is MNHEY and CDR2 is SVGAGI. Trimming removed 2 bases at V and 0 bases at J, with 8 bases between. The CDR3 here is CASSYDRTSGNTIYF. The CDR3 coding sequence is TGTGCCAGCAGTTACGACAGGACCTCTGGAAACACCATATATTTT.

This sequence joins TRBV5-1 and TRBJ2-3; 10 positions agree with TRBD2. V shed 2 bases and J 6 bases; nucleotides not matched to a gene: 3. The germline V gene encodes CDR1 SGHRS and CDR2 YFSETQ. There are 14 residues in the CDR3. Here the CDR3 DNA reads TGCGCCAGCAGCTTAGATAGCGGGAGGGATACGCAGTATTTT. Translating gives CASSLDSGRDTQYF. Filled out from reference TRBV5-1 and TRBJ2-3, the complete variable domain reads KAGVTQTPRYLIKTRGQQVTLSCSPISGHRSVSWYQQTPGQGLQFLFEYFSETQRNKGNFPGRFSGRQFSNSRSEMNVSTLELGDSALYLCASSLDSGRDTQYFGPGTRLTVL.

This CDR3 reads CASRFDRRNTEAFF. CDR3 nucleotides: TGTGCCAGCAGGTTCGACAGGCGGAACACTGAAGCTTTCTTT. The rearrangement uses TRBV28 and TRBJ1-1; D is perhaps TRBD1 (6 bases). The germline V and J ends were trimmed by 6 bases and 1 base, with 12 bases remaining between them. Germline CDR1 and CDR2: MDHEN and SYDVKM. The CDR3 has 14 amino acids.

This clone was observed a single time. The V gene is TRBV28, the J gene TRBJ2-7; D perhaps matches TRBD1 (6 bases). The CDR3 contains 14 residues. V was pared by 3 bases and J by 7 bases, with 16 bases between. The germline V gene has CDR1 MDHEN and CDR2 SYDVKM. The CDR3 loop is CASSLAGVSVEQYF. CDR3 sequence (DNA): TGTGCCAGCAGTTTGGCAGGGGTTAGTGTAGAGCAGTACTTC.

The chain is built from TRBV7-2 and TRBJ1-5, with D tentatively TRBD1 (6 bases). The CDR3 is 15 residues long. The germline V gene encodes CDR1 SGHTA and CDR2 FQGNSA. Trimming stripped 5 bases from V and 5 bases from J, with 16 bases between. This chain's CDR3 is CASSPGVSDYQPQHF. The CDR3 nucleotides are TGTGCCAGCAGCCCAGGGGTGTCGGACTATCAGCCCCAGCATTTT.

The table lists this clone with a few counts. V is TRBV28 and J is TRBJ1-5; a possible D gene is TRBD1 (5 bases). CDR1 is MDHEN, CDR2 SYDVKM, per germline. V lost 4 bases and J lost 0, with 22 bases in between. The length of the CDR3 is 19 residues. The CDR3 DNA follows: TGTGCCAGCAGTTCCGGATTGGGTCGACAGTATTTTAGCAATCAGCCCCAGCATTTT. This codes for CASSSGLGRQYFSNQPQHF.

There are many counts of this clone. A read error may account for a junction end that differs from germline. V usage is TRBV7-9 and J usage is TRBJ2-7; the D gene is possibly TRBD2 (6 bases). This CDR3 is 11 amino acids long. In germline, CDR1 is SEHNR, CDR2 FQNEAQ (reference sequence). Here the CDR3 DNA reads TGTGCCAGCAGCTTAGGTGGAGGGGCCAACTTC. Its protein is CASSLGGGANF. The full variable domain, with the rest looked up from reference TRBV7-9 and TRBJ2-7, is DTGVSQNPRHKITKRGQNVTFRCDPISEHNRLYWYRQTLGQGPEFLTYFQNEAQLEKSRLLSDRFSAERPKGSFSTLEIQRTEQGDSAMYLCASSLGGGANFGPGTRLTVT.